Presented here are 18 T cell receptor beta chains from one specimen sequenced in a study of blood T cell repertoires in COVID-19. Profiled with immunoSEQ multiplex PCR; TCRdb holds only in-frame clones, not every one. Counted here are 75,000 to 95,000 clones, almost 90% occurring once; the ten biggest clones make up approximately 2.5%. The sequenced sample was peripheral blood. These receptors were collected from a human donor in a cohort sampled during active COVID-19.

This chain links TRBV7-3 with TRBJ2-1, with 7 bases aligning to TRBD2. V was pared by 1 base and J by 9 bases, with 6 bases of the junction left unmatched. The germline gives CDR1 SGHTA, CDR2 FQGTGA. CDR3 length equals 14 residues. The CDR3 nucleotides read TGTGCCAGCAGCTTAAAAGGGGCGGGAGTTGAGCAGTTCTTC. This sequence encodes CASSLKGAGVEQFF.

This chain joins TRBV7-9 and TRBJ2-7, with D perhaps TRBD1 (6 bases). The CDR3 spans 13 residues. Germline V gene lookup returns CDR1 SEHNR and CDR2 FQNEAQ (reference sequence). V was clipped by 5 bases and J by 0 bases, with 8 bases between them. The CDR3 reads CASSGTLSYEQYF. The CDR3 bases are TGTGCCAGCAGCGGGACACTCTCCTACGAGCAGTACTTC.

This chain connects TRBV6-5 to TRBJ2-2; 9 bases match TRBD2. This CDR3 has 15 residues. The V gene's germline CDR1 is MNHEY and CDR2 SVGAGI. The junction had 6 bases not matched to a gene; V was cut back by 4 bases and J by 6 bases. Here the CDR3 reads CASSFSGGSPGELFF. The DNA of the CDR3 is TGTGCCAGCAGTTTTAGCGGGGGTAGTCCCGGGGAGCTGTTTTTT.

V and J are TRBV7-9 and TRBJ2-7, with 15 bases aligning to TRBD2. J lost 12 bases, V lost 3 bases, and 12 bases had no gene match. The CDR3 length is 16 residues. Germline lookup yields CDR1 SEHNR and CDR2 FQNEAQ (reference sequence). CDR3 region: CASSLDLGLAGGPGYF. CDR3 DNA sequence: TGTGCCAGCAGCTTGGACTTGGGACTAGCGGGGGGCCCGGGGTACTTC. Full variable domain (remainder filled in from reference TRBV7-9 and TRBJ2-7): DTGVSQNPRHKITKRGQNVTFRCDPISEHNRLYWYRQTLGQGPEFLTYFQNEAQLEKSRLLSDRFSAERPKGSFSTLEIQRTEQGDSAMYLCASSLDLGLAGGPGYFGPGTRLTVT.

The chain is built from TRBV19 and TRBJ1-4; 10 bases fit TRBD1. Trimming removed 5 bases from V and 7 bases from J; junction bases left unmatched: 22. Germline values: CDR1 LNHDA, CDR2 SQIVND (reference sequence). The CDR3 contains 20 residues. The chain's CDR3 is CASSRQGARRGEGFGEKLFF. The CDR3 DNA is TGTGCCAGTAGTCGACAGGGGGCCCGGCGCGGTGAGGGATTTGGTGAAAAACTGTTTTTT.

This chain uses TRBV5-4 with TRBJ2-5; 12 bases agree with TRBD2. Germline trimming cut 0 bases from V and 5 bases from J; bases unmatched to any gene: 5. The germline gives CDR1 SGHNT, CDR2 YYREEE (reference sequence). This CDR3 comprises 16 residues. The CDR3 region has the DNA TGTGCCAGCAGCTTGGCGGCTAGCGGGAGGGTGGAGACCCAGTACTTC. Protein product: CASSLAASGRVETQYF.

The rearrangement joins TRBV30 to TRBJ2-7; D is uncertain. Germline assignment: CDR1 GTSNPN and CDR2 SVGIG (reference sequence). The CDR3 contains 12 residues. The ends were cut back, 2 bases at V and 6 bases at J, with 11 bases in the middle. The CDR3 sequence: CAWSSNAREQYF. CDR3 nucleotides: TGTGCCTGGAGTTCTAATGCCCGCGAGCAGTACTTC.

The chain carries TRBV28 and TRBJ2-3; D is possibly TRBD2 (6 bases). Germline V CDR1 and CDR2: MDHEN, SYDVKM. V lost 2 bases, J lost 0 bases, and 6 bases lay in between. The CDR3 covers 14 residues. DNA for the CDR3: TGTGCCAGCAGTTTAGCGGGGAGCACAGATACGCAGTATTTT. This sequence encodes CASSLAGSTDTQYF.

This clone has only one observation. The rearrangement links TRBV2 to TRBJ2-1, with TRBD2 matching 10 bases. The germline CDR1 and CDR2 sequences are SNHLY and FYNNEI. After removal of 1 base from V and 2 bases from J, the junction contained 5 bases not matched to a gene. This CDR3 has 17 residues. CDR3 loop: CASSEGPSGGAYNEQFF. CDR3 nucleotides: TGTGCCAGCAGTGAAGGCCCCAGCGGGGGGGCCTACAATGAGCAGTTCTTC. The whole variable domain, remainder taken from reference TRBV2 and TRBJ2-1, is EPEVTQTPSHQVTQMGQEVILRCVPISNHLYFYWYRQILGQKVEFLVSFYNNEISEKSEIFDDQFSVERPDGSNFTLKIRSTKLEDSAMYFCASSEGPSGGAYNEQFFGPGTRLTVL.

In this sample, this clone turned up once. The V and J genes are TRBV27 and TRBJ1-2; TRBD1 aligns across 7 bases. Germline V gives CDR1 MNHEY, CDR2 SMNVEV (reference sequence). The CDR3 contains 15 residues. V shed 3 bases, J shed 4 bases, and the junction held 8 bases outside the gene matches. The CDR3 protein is CASSFSGTETYGYTF. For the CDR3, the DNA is TGTGCCAGCAGTTTCTCCGGGACAGAGACCTATGGCTACACCTTC.

The DNA of the CDR3 is TGTGCCAGCAGAATTTCCCCATCATCCTACAATGAGCAGTTCTTC. It yields the protein CASRISPSSYNEQFF. The J gene is TRBJ2-1, the V gene TRBV6-6; D gene ambiguous. The CDR3 covers 15 residues. CDR1 and CDR2 from the germline V gene are MNHNY and SVGAGI (reference sequence). V shed 6 bases and J shed 1 base, with 13 bases lying between them.

The DNA of the CDR3 is TGTGCCAGCAGCCATAGTCGTCCGTGGGAGCAGTACTTC. This sequence encodes CASSHSRPWEQYF. The V call is TRBV3-1 (or the pseudogene TRBV3-2), the J call TRBJ2-7, with D uncertain. Germline CDR1 reads LGHDT; CDR2 reads YNNKEL (reference sequence). The CDR3 is 13 residues long. V was pared by 3 bases and J by 7 bases, with 13 bases between.

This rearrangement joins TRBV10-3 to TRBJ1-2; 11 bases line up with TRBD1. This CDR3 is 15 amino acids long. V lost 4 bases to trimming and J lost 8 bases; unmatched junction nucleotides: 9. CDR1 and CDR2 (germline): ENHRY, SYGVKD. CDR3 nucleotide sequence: TGTGCCATCAGTGCAACGGGGACAGGGGGTCGCGGCTACACCTTC. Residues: CAISATGTGGRGYTF.

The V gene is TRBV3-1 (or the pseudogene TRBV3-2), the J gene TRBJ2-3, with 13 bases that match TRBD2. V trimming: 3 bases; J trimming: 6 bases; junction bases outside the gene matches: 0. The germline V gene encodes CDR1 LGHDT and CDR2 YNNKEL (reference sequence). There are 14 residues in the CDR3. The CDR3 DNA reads TGTGCCAGCAGCCAGACTAGCGGGGGGGATACGCAGTATTTT. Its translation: CASSQTSGGDTQYF.

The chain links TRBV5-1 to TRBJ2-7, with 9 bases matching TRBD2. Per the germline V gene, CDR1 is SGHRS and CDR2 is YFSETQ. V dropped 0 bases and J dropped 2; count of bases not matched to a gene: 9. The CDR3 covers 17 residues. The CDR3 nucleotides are TGCGCCAGCAGCTTGGAAATTACTAGCGGGTTTACCTACGAGCAGTACTTC. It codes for CASSLEITSGFTYEQYF.

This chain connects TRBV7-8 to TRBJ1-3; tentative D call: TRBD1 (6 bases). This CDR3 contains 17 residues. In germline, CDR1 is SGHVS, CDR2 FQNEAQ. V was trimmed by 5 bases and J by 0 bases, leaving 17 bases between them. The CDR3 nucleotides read TGTGCCAGCAGCGTCTCGAGGGACAAGCCCTCTGGAAACACCATATATTTT. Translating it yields CASSVSRDKPSGNTIYF.

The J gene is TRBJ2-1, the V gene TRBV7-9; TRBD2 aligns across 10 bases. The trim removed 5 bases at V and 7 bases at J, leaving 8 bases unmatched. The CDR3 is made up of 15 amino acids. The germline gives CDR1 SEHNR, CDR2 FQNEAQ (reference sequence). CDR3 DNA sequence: TGTGCCAGCAGCCTGCGAGCGGGGGGGCCGAATGAGCAGTTCTTC. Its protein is CASSLRAGGPNEQFF.

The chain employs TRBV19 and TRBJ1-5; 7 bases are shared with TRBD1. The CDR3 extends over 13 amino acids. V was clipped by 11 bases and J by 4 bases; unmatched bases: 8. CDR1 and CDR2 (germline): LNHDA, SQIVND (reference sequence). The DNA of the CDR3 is TGTGCCGGAGGAGACAGGGAGAATCAGCCCCAGCATTTT. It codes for CAGGDRENQPQHF.